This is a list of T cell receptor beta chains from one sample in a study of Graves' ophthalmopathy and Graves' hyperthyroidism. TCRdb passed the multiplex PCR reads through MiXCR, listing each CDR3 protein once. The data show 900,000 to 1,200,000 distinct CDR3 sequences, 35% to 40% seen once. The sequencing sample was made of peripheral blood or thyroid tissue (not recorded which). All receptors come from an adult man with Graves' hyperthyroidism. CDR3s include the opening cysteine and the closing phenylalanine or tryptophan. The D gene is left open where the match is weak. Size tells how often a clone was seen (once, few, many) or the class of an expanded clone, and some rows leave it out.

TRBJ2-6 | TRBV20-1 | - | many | CSATERANVLTF | TGCAGTGCCACCGAACGGGCCAACGTCCTGACTTTC
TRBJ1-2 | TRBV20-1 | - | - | CSASPGENYGYTF | TGCAGTGCCAGCCCAGGGGAAAACTATGGCTACACCTTC
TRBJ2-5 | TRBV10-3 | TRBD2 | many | CAISEGSGAQETQYF | TGTGCCATCAGTGAAGGGAGCGGGGCCCAAGAGACCCAGTACTTC
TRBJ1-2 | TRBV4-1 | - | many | CASSQVIGEYGYTF | TGCGCCAGCAGCCAAGTAATCGGGGAATATGGCTACACCTTC
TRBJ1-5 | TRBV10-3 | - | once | CAISERARDQPQHF | TGTGCCATCAGTGAGAGGGCTAGGGATCAGCCCCAGCATTTT
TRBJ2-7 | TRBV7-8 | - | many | CASSLGRGPHYEQYF | TGTGCCAGCAGCTTAGGTCGGGGACCGCACTACGAGCAGTACTTC
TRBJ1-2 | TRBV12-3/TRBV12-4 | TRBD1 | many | CASSSRDRGDYGYTF | TGTGCCAGCAGTTCGAGGGACAGGGGCGACTATGGCTACACCTTC
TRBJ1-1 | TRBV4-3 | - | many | CASSHTGNTEAFF | TGTGCCAGCAGCCACACGGGGAACACTGAAGCTTTCTTT
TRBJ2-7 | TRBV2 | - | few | CASSDLGRRYYEQYF | TGTGCCAGCAGTGACTTAGGGCGGAGATACTACGAGCAGTACTTC
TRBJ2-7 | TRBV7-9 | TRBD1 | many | CASSLGGQGAPYEQYF | TGTGCCAGCAGCTTAGGTGGGCAGGGGGCACCCTACGAGCAGTACTTC
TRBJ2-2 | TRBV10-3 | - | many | CAISEPGLLNTGELFF | TGTGCCATCAGTGAGCCGGGACTTTTGAACACCGGGGAGCTGTTTTTT
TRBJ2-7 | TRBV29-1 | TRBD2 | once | CSSYGTSAYEQYF | TGCAGCAGTTACGGGACTAGCGCCTACGAGCAGTACTTC